Listed here is a single TCR beta chain. This entry comes from a study of shared clonotypes between healthy human individuals. The germline V and J ends were trimmed by 5 bases and 10 bases, with 11 bases remaining between them. The CDR3 is made up of 12 amino acids. CDR1 and CDR2 (germline): SNHLY, FYNNEI. Each subset's genomic DNA was shared equally among a number of immunoSEQ plates. The assay was immunoSEQ multiplex PCR, and TCRdb's table has in-frame clones only and misses some. The table lists approximately 1.1 million clones, about 80% of them singletons, with 0.52% in the top ten. Sample: memory CD4+ T cells from PBMCs. The subset was: CD45RA-negative fraction. J is TRBJ1-4 and V is TRBV2; D unresolved. This clonotype was sampled from a man in his late teens or twenties in good health. Some clones in this sample may be carry-over from other donors' samples. The CDR3 region has the DNA TGTGCCAGCAGTTATCAAGACCGAAAACTGTTTTTT. Protein sequence: CASSYQDRKLFF.